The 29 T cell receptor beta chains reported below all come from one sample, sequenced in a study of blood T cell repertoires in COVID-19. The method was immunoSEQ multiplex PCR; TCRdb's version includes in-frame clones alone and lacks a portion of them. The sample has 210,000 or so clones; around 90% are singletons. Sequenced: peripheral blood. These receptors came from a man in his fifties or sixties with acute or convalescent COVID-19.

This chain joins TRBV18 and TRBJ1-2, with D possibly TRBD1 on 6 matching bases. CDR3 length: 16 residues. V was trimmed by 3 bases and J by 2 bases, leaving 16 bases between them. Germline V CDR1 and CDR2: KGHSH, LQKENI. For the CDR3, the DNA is TGTGCCAGCTCACCCGGATCTTCGGACAGAAACTATGGCTACACCTTC. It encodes CASSPGSSDRNYGYTF.

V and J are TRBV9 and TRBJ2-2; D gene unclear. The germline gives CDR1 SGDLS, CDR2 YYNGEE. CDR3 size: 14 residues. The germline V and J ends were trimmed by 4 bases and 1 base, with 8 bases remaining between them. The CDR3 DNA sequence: TGTGCCAGCAGCCCTCGGAGGAACACCGGGGAGCTGTTTTTT. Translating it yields CASSPRRNTGELFF.

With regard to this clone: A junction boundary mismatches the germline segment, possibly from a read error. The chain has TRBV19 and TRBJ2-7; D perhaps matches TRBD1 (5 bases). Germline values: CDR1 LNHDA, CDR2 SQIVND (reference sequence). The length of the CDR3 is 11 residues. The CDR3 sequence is CASSAGYGQYF. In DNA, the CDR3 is TGTGCCAGTAGTGCAGGGTACGGGCAGTACTTC.

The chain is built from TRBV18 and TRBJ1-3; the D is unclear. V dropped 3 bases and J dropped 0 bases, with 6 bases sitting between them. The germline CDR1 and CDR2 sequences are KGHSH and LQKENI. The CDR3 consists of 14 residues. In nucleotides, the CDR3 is TGTGCCAGCTCACCCGAGAACTCTGGAAACACCATATATTTT. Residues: CASSPENSGNTIYF.

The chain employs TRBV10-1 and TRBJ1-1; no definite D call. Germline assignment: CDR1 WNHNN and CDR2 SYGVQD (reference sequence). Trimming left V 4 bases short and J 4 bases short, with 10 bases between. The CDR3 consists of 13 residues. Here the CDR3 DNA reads TGCGCCAGCAGTGCACGGGTTGGCACTGAAGCTTTCTTT. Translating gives CASSARVGTEAFF.

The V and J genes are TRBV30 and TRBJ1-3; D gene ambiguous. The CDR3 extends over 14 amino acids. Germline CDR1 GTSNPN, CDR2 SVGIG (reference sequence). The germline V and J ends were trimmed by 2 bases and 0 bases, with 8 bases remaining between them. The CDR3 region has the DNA TGTGCCTGGAGTCCTGTTAGCTCTGGAAACACCATATATTTT. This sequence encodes CAWSPVSSGNTIYF.

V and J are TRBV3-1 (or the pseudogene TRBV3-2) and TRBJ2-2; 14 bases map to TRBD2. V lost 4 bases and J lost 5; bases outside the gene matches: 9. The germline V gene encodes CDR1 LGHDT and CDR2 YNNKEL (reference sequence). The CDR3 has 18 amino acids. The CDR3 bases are TGTGCCAGCAGCCTCCGACTAGCGGGAGGGCCTGAAACCGGGGAGCTGTTTTTT. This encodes CASSLRLAGGPETGELFF.

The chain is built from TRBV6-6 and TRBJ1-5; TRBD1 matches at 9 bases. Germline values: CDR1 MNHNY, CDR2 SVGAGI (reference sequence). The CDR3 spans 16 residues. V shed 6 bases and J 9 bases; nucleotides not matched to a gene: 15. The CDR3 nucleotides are TGTGCCAGCAGACTCCGGACAGGGGCCGGGTCAGGGCCCCAGCATTTT. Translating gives CASRLRTGAGSGPQHF.

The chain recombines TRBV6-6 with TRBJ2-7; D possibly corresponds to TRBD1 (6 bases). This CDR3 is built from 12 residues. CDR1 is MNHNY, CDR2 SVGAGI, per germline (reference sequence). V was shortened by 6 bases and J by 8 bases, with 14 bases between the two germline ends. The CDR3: CASRQGSSQQYV. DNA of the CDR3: TGTGCCAGCAGACAGGGTTCCAGTCAGCAGTACGTC.

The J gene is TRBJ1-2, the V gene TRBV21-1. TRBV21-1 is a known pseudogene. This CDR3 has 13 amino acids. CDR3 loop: CAARVGTRGVYTF. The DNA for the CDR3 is TGTGCCGCGCGAGTAGGGACGCGGGGTGTTTACACCTTC.

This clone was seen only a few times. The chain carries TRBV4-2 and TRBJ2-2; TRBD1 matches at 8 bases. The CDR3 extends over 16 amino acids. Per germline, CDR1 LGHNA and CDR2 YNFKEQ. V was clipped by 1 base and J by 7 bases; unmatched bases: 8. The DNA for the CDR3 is TGTGCCAGCAGCCAAGCGGACAGGGAATCCCACGGGGAGCTGTTTTTT. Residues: CASSQADRESHGELFF.

CDR3 nucleotide sequence: TGTGCCAGCAGTTTTCGCGGGGGGGCGAAGTGCGCCTACGAGCAGTACGTC. Translation: CASSFRGGAKCAYEQYV. The V gene is TRBV27, the J gene TRBJ2-7; 9 bases match TRBD2. This CDR3 spans 17 amino acids. Trimming cost V 3 bases and J 2 bases; bases outside gene matches: 11. The germline CDR1 and CDR2 sequences are MNHEY and SMNVEV (reference sequence).

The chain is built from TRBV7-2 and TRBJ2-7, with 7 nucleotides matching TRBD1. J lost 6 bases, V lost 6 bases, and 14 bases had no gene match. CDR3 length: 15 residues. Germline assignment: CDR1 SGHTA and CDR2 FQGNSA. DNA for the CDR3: TGTGCCAGCAGGGAGAATCAGGGGGAGTGGAGCGAGCAGTACTTC. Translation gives CASRENQGEWSEQYF.

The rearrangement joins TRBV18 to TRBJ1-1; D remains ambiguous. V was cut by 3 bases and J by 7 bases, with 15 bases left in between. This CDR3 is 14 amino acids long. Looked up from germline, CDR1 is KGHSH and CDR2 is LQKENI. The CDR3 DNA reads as TGTGCCAGCTCACCCGACACCCGCATGGGTGAAGCTTTCTTT. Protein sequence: CASSPDTRMGEAFF.

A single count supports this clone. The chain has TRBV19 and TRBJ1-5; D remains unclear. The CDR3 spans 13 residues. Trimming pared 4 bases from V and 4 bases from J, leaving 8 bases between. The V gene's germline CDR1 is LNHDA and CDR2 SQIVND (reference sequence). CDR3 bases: TGTGCCAGTAGTAGTGGGAGTAATCAGCCCCAGCATTTT. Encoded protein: CASSSGSNQPQHF.

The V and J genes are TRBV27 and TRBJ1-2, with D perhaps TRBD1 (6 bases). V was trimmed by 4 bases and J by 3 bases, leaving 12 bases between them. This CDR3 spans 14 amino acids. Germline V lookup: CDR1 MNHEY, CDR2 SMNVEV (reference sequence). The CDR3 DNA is TGTGCCAGCAGTTCACAACAGGGTTACTATGGCTACACCTTC. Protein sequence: CASSSQQGYYGYTF.

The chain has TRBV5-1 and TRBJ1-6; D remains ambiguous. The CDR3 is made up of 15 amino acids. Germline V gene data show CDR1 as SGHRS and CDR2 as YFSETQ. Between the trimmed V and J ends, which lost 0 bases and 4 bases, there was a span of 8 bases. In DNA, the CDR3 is TGCGCCAGCAGCTTGGATGGCTCATATAATTCACCCCTCCACTTT. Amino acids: CASSLDGSYNSPLHF.

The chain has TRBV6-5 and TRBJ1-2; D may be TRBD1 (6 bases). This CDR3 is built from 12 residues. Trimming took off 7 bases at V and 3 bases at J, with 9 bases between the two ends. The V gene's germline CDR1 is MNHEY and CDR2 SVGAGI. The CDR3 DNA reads TGTGCCAGCAAGGACAGTCACTATGGCTACACCTTC. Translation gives CASKDSHYGYTF.

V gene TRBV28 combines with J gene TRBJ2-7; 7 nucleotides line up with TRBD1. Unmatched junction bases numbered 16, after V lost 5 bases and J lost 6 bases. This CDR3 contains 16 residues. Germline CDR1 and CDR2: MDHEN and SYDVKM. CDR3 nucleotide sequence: TGTGCCAGCAGTCCCCGACAGGGATTCCCCGGACTCGAGCAGTACGTC. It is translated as CASSPRQGFPGLEQYV.

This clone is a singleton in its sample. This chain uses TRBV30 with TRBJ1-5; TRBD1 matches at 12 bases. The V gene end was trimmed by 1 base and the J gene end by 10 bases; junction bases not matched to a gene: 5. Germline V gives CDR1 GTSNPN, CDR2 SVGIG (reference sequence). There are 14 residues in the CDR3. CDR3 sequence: CAWSAGTGGIPQHF. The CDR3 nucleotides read TGTGCCTGGAGTGCCGGGACAGGGGGCATCCCCCAGCATTTT.

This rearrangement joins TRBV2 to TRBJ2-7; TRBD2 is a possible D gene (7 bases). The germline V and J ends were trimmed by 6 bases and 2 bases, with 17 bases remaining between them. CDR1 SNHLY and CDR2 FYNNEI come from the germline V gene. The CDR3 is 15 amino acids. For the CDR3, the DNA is TGTGCCAGCAGCCTAACAGGGAGGGCACCCTACGAGCAGTACTTC. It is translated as CASSLTGRAPYEQYF.

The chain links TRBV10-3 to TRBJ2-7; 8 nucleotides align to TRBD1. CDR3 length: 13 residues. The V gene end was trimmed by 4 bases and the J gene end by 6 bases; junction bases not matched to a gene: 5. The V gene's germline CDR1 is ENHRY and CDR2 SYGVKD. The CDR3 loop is CAISAGQVVEQYV. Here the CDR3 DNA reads TGTGCCATCAGTGCGGGACAGGTCGTCGAGCAGTACGTC.

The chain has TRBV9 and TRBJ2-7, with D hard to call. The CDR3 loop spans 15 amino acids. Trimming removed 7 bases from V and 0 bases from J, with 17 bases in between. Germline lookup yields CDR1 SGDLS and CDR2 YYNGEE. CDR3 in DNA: TGTGCCAGCTCCGTTTCATCTGAGAGCTCCTACGAGCAGTACTTC. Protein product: CASSVSSESSYEQYF.

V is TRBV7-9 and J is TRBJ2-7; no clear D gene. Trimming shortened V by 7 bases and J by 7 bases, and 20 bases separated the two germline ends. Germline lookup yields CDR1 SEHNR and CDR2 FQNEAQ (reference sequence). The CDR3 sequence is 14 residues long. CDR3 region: CASTTDERIREQYF. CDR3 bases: TGTGCCAGCACGACCGACGAGAGGATACGGGAGCAGTACTTC.

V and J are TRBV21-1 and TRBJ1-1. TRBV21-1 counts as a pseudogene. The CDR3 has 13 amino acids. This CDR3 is CARASNENTEAFF. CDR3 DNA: TGTGCGAGGGCCAGCAACGAGAACACTGAAGCTTTCTTT.

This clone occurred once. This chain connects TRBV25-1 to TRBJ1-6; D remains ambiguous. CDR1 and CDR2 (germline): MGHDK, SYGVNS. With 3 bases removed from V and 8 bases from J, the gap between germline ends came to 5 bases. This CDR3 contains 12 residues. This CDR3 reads CASSDQYSPLHF. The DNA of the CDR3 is TGTGCCAGCAGTGACCAGTATTCACCCCTCCACTTT.

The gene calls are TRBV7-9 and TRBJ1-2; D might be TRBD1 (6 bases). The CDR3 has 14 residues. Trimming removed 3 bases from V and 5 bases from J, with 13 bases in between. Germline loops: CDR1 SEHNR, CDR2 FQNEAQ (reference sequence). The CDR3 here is CASSLAGVWYGYTF. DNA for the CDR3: TGTGCCAGCAGCTTGGCAGGGGTTTGGTATGGCTACACCTTC.

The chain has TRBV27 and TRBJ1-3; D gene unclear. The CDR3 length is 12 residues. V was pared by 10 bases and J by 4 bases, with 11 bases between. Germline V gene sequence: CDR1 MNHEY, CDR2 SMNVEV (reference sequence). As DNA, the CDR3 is TGTGCCATTAGGCGGTTCGGAAACACCATATATTTT. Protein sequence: CAIRRFGNTIYF.

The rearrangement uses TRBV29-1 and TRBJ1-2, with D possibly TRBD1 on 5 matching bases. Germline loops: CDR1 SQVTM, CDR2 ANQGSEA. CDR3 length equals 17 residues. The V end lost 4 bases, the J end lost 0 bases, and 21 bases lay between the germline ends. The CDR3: CSVVIGAGSGPNYGYTF. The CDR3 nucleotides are TGCAGCGTTGTAATTGGGGCAGGGTCGGGCCCTAACTATGGCTACACCTTC.